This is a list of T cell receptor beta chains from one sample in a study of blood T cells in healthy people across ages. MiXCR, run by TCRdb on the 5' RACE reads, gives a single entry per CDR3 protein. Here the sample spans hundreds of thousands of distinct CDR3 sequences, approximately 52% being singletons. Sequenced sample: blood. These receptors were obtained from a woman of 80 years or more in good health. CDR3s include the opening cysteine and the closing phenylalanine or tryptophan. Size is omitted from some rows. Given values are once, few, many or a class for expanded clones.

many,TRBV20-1,CSAILQYGYTF
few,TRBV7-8,CASSSPRDRGNHEQFF
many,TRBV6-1,CASTRTGAYGYTF
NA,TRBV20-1,CSARPTGGPDTQYF
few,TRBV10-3,CAIRNMTGLSPPHF
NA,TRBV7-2,CASSPRAAASYEQYF
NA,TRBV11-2,CASSLEALTVPKGQYF
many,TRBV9,CASSWTGDEQFF
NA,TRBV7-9,CASSSGQGARDEQFF
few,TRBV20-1,CSARAQGLRLGNTEAFF
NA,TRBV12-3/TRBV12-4,CASSHLGPGQRMNTEAFF
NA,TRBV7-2,CASSKLTGARSYEQYF
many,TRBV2,CASSALSGADTQYF
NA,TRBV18,CASSGTRGFGANVLTF
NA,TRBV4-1,CASSQAKGSDTQYF
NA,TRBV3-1,CASSQVTGGLYF
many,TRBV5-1,CASSPGTLTYNEQFF
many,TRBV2,CASSEEGETQYF
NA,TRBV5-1,CASSDWPTPGQPYGYTF
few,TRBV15,CATSRLGTARSETQYF
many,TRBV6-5,CASRIQGRTNTQYF
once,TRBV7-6,CASSLQRGIHNEQFF
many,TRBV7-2,CASSFSTLLGGGRDTQYF
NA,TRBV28,CAGSSTSGGENIQYF
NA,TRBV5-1,CASTLTGELFF
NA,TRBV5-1,CASSLVVVPNTGELFF